This TCR beta chain is drawn from a study of cytomegalovirus exposure and HLA in healthy donors. Researchers ran the PCR with 60 Vbeta and 13 Jbeta primers. TCRdb's table, derived via immunoSEQ multiplex PCR, lists solely in-frame clones and lacks some. The repertoire holds 200,000 to 250,000 clones, 70% to 80% seen once, with about 14% in the top ten. The germline V and J ends were trimmed by 1 base and 4 bases, with 6 bases remaining between them. Germline CDR1 and CDR2: LNHDA and SQIVND (reference sequence). The CDR3 is made up of 13 amino acids. This rearrangement joins TRBV19 to TRBJ2-3; D not certain. The TCR was taken from a man between 40 and 49 years old in good health and CMV-seronegative. Sequencing input: PBMCs. The CDR3: CASSIGGSDTQYF. CDR3 bases: TGTGCCAGTAGTATAGGCGGATCAGATACGCAGTATTTT.